The present entry profiles one T cell receptor beta chain with its context. This sample is drawn from a study of blood T cell repertoires in COVID-19. Study-level background: The samples span acute and convalescent COVID-19 from the United States, Italy and Spain. Sample material is recorded as cDNA or gDNA derived from T cells, B-cell-depleted T cells, or PBMCs.

Seattle-derived patients entered the study during active infection and were followed longitudinally. V was pared by 0 bases and J by 4 bases, with 9 bases between. CDR3 length equals 14 residues. Per germline, CDR1 MNHEY and CDR2 SVGAGI. Authors' data handling: Reference gene primers were amplified, and this amplification served to estimate nucleated cell counts. Measured with immunoSEQ multiplex PCR; TCRdb has only the in-frame clones, and not every one. Clone size and the V and J calls come from that table; the DNA yielded D and trimming. The table has some 200,000 clones, roughly four fifths seen once.

What was sequenced was peripheral blood. The gene calls are TRBV6-5 and TRBJ1-1, with D possibly matching TRBD1 (6 bases). The clonotype comes from a woman in her seventies with COVID-19, enrolled during active disease. The CDR3 here is CASSYSTGTTEAFF. The CDR3 DNA reads as TGTGCCAGCAGTTACTCTACAGGGACCACTGAAGCTTTCTTT.